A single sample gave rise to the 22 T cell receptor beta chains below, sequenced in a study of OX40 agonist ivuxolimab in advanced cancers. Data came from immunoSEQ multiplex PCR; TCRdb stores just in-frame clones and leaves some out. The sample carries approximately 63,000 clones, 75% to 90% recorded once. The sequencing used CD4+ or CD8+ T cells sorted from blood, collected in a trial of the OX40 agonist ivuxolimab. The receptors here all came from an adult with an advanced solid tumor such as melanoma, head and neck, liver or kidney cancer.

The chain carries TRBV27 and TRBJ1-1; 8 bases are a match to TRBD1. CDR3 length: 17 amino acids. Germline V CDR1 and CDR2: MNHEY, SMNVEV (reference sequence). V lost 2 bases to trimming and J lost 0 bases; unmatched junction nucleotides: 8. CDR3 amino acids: CASSLQGARPMNTEAFF. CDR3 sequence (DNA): TGTGCCAGCAGTTTACAGGGGGCCCGGCCCATGAACACTGAAGCTTTCTTT.

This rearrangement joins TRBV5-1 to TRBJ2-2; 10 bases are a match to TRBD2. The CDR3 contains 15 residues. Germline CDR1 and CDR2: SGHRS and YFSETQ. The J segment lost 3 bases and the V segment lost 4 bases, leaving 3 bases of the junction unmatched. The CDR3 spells CASSGLAEHTGELFF. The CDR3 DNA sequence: TGCGCCAGCAGCGGACTAGCGGAGCACACCGGGGAGCTGTTTTTT. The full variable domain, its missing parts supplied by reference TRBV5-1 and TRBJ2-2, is KAGVTQTPRYLIKTRGQQVTLSCSPISGHRSVSWYQQTPGQGLQFLFEYFSETQRNKGNFPGRFSGRQFSNSRSEMNVSTLELGDSALYLCASSGLAEHTGELFFGEGSRLTVL.

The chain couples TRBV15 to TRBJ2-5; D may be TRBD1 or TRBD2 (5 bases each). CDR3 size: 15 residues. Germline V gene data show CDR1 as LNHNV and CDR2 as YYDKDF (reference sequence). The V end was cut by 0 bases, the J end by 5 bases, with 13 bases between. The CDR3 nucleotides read TGTGCCACCAGCAGAGACCCGGGACCGGCGGAGACCCAGTACTTC. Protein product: CATSRDPGPAETQYF.

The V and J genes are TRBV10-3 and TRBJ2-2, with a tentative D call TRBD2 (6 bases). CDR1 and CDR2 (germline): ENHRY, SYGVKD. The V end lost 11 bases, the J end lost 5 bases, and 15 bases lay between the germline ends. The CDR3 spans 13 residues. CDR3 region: CASTRPETGELFF. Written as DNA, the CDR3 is TGTGCCTCGACTAGGCCAGAGACCGGGGAGCTGTTTTTT.

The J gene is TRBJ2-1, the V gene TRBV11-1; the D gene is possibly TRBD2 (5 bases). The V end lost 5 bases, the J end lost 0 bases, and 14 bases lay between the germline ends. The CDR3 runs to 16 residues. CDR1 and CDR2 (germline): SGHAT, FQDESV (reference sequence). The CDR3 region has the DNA TGTGCCAGCAGCCCTTACGCTAGCAGCTCCTACAATGAGCAGTTCTTC. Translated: CASSPYASSSYNEQFF.

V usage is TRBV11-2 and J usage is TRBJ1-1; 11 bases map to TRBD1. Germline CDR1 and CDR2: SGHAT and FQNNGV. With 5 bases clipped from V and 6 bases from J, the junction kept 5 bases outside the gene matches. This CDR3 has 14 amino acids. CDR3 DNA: TGTGCCAGCAGCCCGGACAGGGGGCGGGCTGAAGCTTTCTTT. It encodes CASSPDRGRAEAFF.

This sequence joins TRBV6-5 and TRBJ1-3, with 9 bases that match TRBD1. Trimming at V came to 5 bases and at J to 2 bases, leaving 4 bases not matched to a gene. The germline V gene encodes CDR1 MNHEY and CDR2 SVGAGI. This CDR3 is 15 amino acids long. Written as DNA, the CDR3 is TGTGCCAGCAGTCGGGACAGGGACACTGGAAACACCATATATTTT. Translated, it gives CASSRDRDTGNTIYF.

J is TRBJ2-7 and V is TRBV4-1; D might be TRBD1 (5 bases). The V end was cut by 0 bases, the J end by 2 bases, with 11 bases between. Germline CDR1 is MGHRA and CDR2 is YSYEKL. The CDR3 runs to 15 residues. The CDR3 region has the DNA TGCGCCAGCAGCCAAGAATCGCAGGGTACCTACGAGCAGTACTTC. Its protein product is CASSQESQGTYEQYF.

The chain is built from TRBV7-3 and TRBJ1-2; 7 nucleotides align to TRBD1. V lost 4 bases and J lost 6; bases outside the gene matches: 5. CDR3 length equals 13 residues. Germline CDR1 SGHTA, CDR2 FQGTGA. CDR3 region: CASSSTGTDGYTF. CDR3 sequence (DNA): TGTGCCAGCAGCTCAACCGGGACAGATGGCTACACCTTC. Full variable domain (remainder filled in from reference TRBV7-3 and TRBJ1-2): GAGVSQTPSNKVTEKGKYVELRCDPISGHTALYWYRQSLGQGPEFLIYFQGTGAADDSGLPNDRFFAVRPEGSVSTLKIQRTERGDSAVYLCASSSTGTDGYTFGSGTRLTVV.

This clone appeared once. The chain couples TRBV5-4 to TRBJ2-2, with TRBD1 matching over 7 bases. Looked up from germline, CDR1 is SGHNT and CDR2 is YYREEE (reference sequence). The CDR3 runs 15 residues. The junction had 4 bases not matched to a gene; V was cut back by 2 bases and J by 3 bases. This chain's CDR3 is CASSLDREHTGELFF. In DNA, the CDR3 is TGTGCCAGCAGCTTAGACAGGGAGCACACCGGGGAGCTGTTTTTT.

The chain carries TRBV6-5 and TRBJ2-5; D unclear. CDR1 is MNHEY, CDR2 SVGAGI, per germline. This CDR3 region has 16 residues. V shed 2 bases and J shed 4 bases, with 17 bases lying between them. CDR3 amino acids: CASSYSNQKKGETQYF. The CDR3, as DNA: TGTGCCAGCAGTTACAGTAATCAGAAAAAGGGAGAGACCCAGTACTTC.

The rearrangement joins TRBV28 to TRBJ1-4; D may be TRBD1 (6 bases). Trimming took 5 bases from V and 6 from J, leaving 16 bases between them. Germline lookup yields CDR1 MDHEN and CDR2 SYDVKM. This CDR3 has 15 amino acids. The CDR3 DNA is TGTGCCAGCAGTATTCCCGGCAGGGGATATGAAAAACTGTTTTTT. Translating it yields CASSIPGRGYEKLFF. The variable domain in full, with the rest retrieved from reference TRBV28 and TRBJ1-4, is DVKVTQSSRYLVKRTGEKVFLECVQDMDHENMFWYRQDPGLGLRLIYFSYDVKMKEKGDIPEGYSVSREKKERFSLILESASTNQTSMYLCASSIPGRGYEKLFFGSGTQLSVL.

CDR3 sequence reads: CASSPDRGGNYGYTF. CDR3 sequence (DNA): TGTGCCAGCAGCCCTGACAGGGGTGGAAACTATGGCTACACCTTC. V is TRBV11-2 and J is TRBJ1-2, with TRBD1 matching 8 bases. V lost 5 bases, J lost 2 bases, and 7 bases stayed unmatched. CDR1 SGHAT and CDR2 FQNNGV come from the germline V gene. This CDR3 comprises 15 residues.

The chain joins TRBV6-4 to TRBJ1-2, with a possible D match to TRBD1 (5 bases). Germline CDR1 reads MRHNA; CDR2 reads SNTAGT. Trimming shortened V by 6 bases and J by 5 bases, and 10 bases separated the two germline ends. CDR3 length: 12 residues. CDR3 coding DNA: TGTGCCAGCAGGACGGGGGAGTATGGCTACACCTTC. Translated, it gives CASRTGEYGYTF.

The CDR3 here is CASSSGQFGTEAFF. CDR3 DNA: TGCGCCAGCAGCTCCGGTCAGTTTGGAACTGAAGCTTTCTTT. V gene TRBV5-1 combines with J gene TRBJ1-1, with D hard to call. Germline V CDR1 and CDR2: SGHRS, YFSETQ. This CDR3 spans 14 amino acids. Trimming left V 3 bases short and J 5 bases short, with 14 bases between.

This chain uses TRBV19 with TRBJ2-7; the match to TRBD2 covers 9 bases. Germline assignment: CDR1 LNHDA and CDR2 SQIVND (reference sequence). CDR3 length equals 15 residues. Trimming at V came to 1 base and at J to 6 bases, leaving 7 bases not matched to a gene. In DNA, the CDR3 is TGTGCCAGTAGTATAGGTGGCGGGAGGGCCTCCGAGCAGTACTTC. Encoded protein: CASSIGGGRASEQYF.

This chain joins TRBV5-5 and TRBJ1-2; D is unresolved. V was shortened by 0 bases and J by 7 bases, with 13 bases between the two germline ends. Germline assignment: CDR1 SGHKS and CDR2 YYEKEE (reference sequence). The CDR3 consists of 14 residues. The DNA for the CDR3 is TGTGCCAGCAGCTTGGGGACCAGTTCTAGTGGCTACACCTTC. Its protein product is CASSLGTSSSGYTF.

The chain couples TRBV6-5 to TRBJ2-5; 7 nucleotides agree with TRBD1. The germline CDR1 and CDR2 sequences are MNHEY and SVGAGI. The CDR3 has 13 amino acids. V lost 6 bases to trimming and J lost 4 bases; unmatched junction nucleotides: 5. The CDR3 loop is CASRITGVETQYF. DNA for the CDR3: TGTGCCAGCAGGATTACAGGGGTAGAGACCCAGTACTTC.

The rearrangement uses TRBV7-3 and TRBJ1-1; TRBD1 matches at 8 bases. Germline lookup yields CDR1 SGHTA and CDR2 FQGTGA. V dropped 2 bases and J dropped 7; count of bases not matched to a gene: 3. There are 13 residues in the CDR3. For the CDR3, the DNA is TGTGCCAGCAGCTTAGGACAGGGCCTTGAAGCTTTCTTT. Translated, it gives CASSLGQGLEAFF.

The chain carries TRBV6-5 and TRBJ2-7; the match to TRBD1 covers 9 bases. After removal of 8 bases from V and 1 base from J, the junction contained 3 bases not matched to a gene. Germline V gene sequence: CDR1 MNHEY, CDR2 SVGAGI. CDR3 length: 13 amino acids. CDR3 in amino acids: CASWDRVSYEQYF. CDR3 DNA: TGTGCCAGCTGGGACAGGGTTTCCTACGAGCAGTACTTC.

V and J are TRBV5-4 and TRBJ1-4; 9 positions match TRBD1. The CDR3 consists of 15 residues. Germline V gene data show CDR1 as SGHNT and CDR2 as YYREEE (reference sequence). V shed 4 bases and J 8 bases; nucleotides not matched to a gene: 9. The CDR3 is CASSIGQGMREKLFF. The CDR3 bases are TGTGCCAGCAGCATCGGACAGGGGATGCGGGAAAAACTGTTTTTT.

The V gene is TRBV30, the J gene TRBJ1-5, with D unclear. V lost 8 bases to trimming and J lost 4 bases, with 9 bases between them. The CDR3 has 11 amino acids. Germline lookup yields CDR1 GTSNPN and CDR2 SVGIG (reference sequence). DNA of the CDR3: TGTGCCAAAGGTATAAATCAGCCCCAGCATTTT. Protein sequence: CAKGINQPQHF.